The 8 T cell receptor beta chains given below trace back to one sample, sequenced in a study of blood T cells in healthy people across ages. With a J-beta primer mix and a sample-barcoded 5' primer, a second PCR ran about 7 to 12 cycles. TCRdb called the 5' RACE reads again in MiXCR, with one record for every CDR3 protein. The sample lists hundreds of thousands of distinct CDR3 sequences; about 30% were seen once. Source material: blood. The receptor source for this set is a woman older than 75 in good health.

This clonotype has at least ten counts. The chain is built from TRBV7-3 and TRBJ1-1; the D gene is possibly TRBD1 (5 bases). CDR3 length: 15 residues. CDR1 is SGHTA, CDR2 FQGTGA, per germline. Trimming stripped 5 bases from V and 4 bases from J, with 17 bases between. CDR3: CASSQRAGDGTEAFF. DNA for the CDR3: TGTGCCAGCAGCCAACGGGCGGGGGATGGCACTGAAGCTTTCTTT.

CDR3 protein: CTPKRLAGAYEQFF. In DNA form, the CDR3 reads TGCACCCCAAAGCGGCTAGCGGGAGCGTATGAGCAGTTCTTC. The V call is TRBV20-1, the J call TRBJ2-1; 10 bases map to TRBD2. CDR3 length: 14 residues. Germline CDR1 and CDR2: DFQATT and SNEGSKA (reference sequence).

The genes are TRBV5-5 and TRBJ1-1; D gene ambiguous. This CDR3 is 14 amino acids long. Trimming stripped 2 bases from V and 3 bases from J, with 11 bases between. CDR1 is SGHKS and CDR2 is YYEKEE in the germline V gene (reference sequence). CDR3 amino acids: CASSFAGGDTEAFF. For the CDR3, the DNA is TGTGCCAGCAGCTTTGCTGGTGGGGACACTGAAGCTTTCTTT.

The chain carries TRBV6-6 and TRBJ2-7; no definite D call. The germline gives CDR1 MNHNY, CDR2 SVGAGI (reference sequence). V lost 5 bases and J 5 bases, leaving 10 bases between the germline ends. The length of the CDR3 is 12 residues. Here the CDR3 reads CASSPHANEQYF. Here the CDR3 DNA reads TGTGCCAGCAGTCCCCACGCAAACGAGCAGTACTTC.

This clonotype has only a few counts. Written as DNA, the CDR3 is TGCGCCAGCAGCCAAGCGGGCGCTAGGGGTGAAAAACTGTTTTTT. Protein: CASSQAGARGEKLFF. This chain joins TRBV4-3 and TRBJ1-4; D is perhaps TRBD1 (5 bases). CDR1 LGHNA and CDR2 YSLEER come from the germline V gene. This CDR3 is 15 amino acids long. Deletions cut 1 base from V and 7 bases from J, with 13 bases between.

In nucleotides, the CDR3 is TGCGCCAGCAGCCGCACGTGGCGGGACGAAGAATTCGTCTCCTACAATGAGCAGTACTTC. Translation: CASSRTWRDEEFVSYNEQYF. The chain joins TRBV4-1 to TRBJ2-7; TRBD2 might be the D (6 bases). The ends were cut back, 4 bases at V and 7 bases at J, with 35 bases in the middle. This CDR3 contains 20 residues. Germline lookup yields CDR1 MGHRA and CDR2 YSYEKL.

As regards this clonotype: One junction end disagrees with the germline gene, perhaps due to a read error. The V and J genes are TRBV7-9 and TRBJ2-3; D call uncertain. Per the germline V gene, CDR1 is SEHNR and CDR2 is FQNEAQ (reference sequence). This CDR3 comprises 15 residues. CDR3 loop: CASSLVAGHTDMQYF. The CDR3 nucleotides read TGTGCCAGCAGCTTAGTGGCAGGTCACACAGATATGCAGTATTTT.

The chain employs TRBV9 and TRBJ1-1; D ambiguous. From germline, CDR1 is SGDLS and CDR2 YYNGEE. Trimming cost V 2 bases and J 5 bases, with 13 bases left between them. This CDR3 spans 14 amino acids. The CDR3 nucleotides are TGTGCCAGCAGCGTCCAGTCGGTGGGGACTGAAGCTTTCTTT. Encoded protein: CASSVQSVGTEAFF.